A selection of T cell receptor beta chains follows, all from one sample in a study of control samples from healthy donors and cancer patients. The assay was immunoSEQ multiplex PCR, and TCRdb's table has in-frame clones only and misses some. The repertoire holds about 98,000 clones, with around 80% as singletons. The specimen sequenced was blood. These receptors all come from a man aged 60 to 69 in good health. CDR3s include the opening cysteine and the closing phenylalanine or tryptophan. The D gene is left open where the match is weak. Size is stated for part of the rows, as once, few or many counts, or as a class when the clone is expanded.

13	-	-	TRBJ1-5	TRBV19	TGTGCCACTGCCGCGGGGGGAGGTCAGCCCCAGCATTTT	CATAAGGGQPQHF
14	TRBD1	-	TRBJ2-7	TRBV4-1	TGCGCCAGCAGCCAGGGACAGAGCTCCTACGAGCAGTACTTC	CASSQGQSSYEQYF
13	-	-	TRBJ1-2	TRBV2	TGTGCCAGCAGTGAAGGGGTCGCCTTCGGCTACACCTTC	CASSEGVAFGYTF
15	TRBD1	-	TRBJ1-5	TRBV6-6	TGTGCCAGCAGTCGGCAGGGGGCAAGCAATCAGCCCCAGCATTTT	CASSRQGASNQPQHF
15	-	-	TRBJ1-5	TRBV6-5	TGTGCCAGCAGTTACTCCGGCAGGGGCAATCAGCCCCAGCATTTT	CASSYSGRGNQPQHF
12	-	-	TRBJ1-2	TRBV10-2	TGCGCCAGCAGTGCCTCCAGGGGTGGCTACACCTTC	CASSASRGGYTF
18	-	-	TRBJ1-3	TRBV27	TGTGCCAGCAGTTTAAATTTCGGGGGACTCCAGGCTGGAAACACCATATATTTT	CASSLNFGGLQAGNTIYF
14	-	-	TRBJ2-2	TRBV6-5	TGTGCCAGCAGGGGACGCCCGTCCGGCGGGGAGCTGTTTTTT	CASRGRPSGGELFF
16	TRBD2	-	TRBJ2-7	TRBV28	TGTGCCAGCCGGGGGGGACTAGCGGGAGAATTGAGGGAGCAGTACTTC	CASRGGLAGELREQYF
15	TRBD2	few	TRBJ2-2	TRBV30	TGTGCCCGCACTGCTAGCGGGTTGTACACCGGGGAGCTGTTTTTT	CARTASGLYTGELFF
15	-	-	TRBJ1-6	TRBV15	TGTGCCACCAGCGGTGGGGGGCTTAACAATTCACCCCTCCACTTT	CATSGGGLNNSPLHF
15	-	-	TRBJ2-1	TRBV19	TGTGCCAGTAGTATGGTATCAATCTCCTACAATGAGCAGTTCTTC	CASSMVSISYNEQFF
18	-	-	TRBJ2-3	TRBV5-4	TGTGCCAGCAGCACAGGGACAATAGCCTCGTCTAGCACAGATACGCAGTATTTT	CASSTGTIASSSTDTQYF
13	-	-	TRBJ1-5	TRBV30	TGTGCCTGGAGTGTGGGGGCAAATCAGCCCCAGCATTTT	CAWSVGANQPQHF
16	-	-	TRBJ1-1	TRBV24-1	TGTGCCACCAGTGATTTCGTGGAGTCTGGGAACACTGAAGCTTTCTTT	CATSDFVESGNTEAFF
12	-	-	TRBJ1-5	TRBV6-5	TGTGCCAGCAGTCACACCAATCAGCCCCAGCATTTT	CASSHTNQPQHF
13	-	-	TRBJ2-7	TRBV29-1	TGCAGCGTTGAAGATCAGAGCAGGGTGGAGCAGTACTTC	CSVEDQSRVEQYF
15	TRBD2	few	TRBJ2-7	TRBV3-1/TRBV3-2	TGTGCCAGCAGCCAGTCACCAGCGGGAGAGAACGAGCAGTACTTC	CASSQSPAGENEQYF
12	-	-	TRBJ2-2	TRBV3-1/TRBV3-2	TGTGCCAGCAGCCAAAACCCCGGGGAGCTGTTTTTT	CASSQNPGELFF
15	TRBD1	-	TRBJ1-2	TRBV30	TGTGCCTGGAGCAGGGCGGCAGGGGGGGTCTATGGCTACACCTTC	CAWSRAAGGVYGYTF
13	TRBD2	-	TRBJ2-2	TRBV2	TGTGCCTCGTCCCGGGGGGACACCGGGGAGCTGTTTTTT	CASSRGDTGELFF
16	-	-	TRBJ2-1	TRBV28	TGTGCCAGCAGTTTATTCCCACCAAGCTCCTACAATGAGCAGTTCTTC	CASSLFPPSSYNEQFF
13	-	medium-sized	TRBJ2-2	TRBV9	TGTCCACTCGACGCGGCGGGTGACGGGGAGCTGTTTTTT	CPLDAAGDGELFF
10	-	-	TRBJ2-1	TRBV29-1	TGCAGCGTTGAAGTACGCCCCCAGTTCTTC	CSVEVRPQFF
12	-	-	TRBJ2-7	TRBV5-6	TGTGCCAGCAGCTTAGGGACCTACGAGCAGTACTTC	CASSLGTYEQYF
23	-	-	TRBJ1-4	TRBV19	TGTGCCAGTAGTATGGATCCGACCTTTTATGGGGGCCGCGGCTCAGGAACTAATGAAAAACTGTTTTTT	CASSMDPTFYGGRGSGTNEKLFF
15	TRBD1	-	TRBJ2-1	TRBV27	TGTGCCAGCAGAGCCGGGACAGGGGAGTCCAATGAGCAGTTCTTC	CASRAGTGESNEQFF
14	-	-	TRBJ1-1	TRBV6-6	TGTGCCAGCAGTTACTCGAGTGCGGCCACTGAAGCTTTCTTT	CASSYSSAATEAFF
15	TRBD2	-	TRBJ2-7	TRBV24-1	TGTGCCACCAGTGATCCGACTAGCGGGAGGAACGAGCAGTACTTC	CATSDPTSGRNEQYF
15	TRBD1	-	TRBJ1-5	TRBV2	TGTGCCAGCAGTTGGACAGGGATTAGCAATCAGCCCCAGCATTTT	CASSWTGISNQPQHF
15	-	-	TRBJ1-4	TRBV30	TGTGCCTGGAGTCCGGGAACGGCCTCTAATGAAAAACTGTTTTTT	CAWSPGTASNEKLFF
17	TRBD2	-	TRBJ2-1	TRBV28	TGTGCCAGCAGTTCACAGGGAGCGGGGGCGTCCTACAATGAGCAGTTCTTC	CASSSQGAGASYNEQFF
13	-	few	TRBJ2-7	TRBV30	TGTGCCTGGAGTCATAAAGGGGGGGCGAAGGAGTACTTC	CAWSHKGGAKEYF
14	TRBD1	-	TRBJ1-5	TRBV7-9	TGTGCCAGCAGTACAGGGGGCCGGGGACAGCCCCAGCATTTT	CASSTGGRGQPQHF
14	-	once	TRBJ1-5	TRBV15	TGTGCCACCAGCAGAGCCGGGTCGGGTCAGCCCCAGCATTTT	CATSRAGSGQPQHF
13	-	-	TRBJ2-4	TRBV14	TGTGCCAGCAGCTCAGGAGGGGTGGACATTCAGTACTTC	CASSSGGVDIQYF
13	-	few	TRBJ2-5	TRBV5-6	TGTGCCAGCACCTTTATAGGTACCGAGACCCAGTACTTC	CASTFIGTETQYF
14	TRBD1	-	TRBJ2-5	TRBV19	TGTGCCAGTAGTGGACAGGGAGGCCAAGAGACCCAGTACTTC	CASSGQGGQETQYF
13	-	-	TRBJ1-4	TRBV9	TGTGCCAGCAGCGTAGCTATATGGGAAAAACTGTTTTTT	CASSVAIWEKLFF
18	TRBD2	few	TRBJ2-1	TRBV11-3	TGTGCCAGCAGCCCTAGGACTAGCGGGGGGTTATCCGTGGATGAGCAGTTCTTC	CASSPRTSGGLSVDEQFF
13	-	-	TRBJ2-3	TRBV14	TGTGCCAGCAGCCGGACAAAACGGGATACGCAGTATTTT	CASSRTKRDTQYF
17	-	once	TRBJ1-4	TRBV5-1	TGCGCCAGCAGCTTGACTGGGGGGAGGATCCTTAATGAAAAACTGTTTTTT	CASSLTGGRILNEKLFF
15	TRBD2	once	TRBJ2-3	TRBV5-1	TGCGCCAGCAGCTTCGGAGGACTAGCGGGACGGACGCAGTATTTT	CASSFGGLAGRTQYF
16	-	-	TRBJ2-2	TRBV28	TGTGCCAGCAGCCCCCTCGGTGGCAGGGACACCGGGGAGCTGTTTTTT	CASSPLGGRDTGELFF
15	-	-	TRBJ2-7	TRBV4-1	TGCGCCAGCAGCCAAGGGGCGGCAGGCTCCTACGAGCAGTACTTC	CASSQGAAGSYEQYF
14	-	-	TRBJ1-6	TRBV7-3	TGTGCCAGCAGCTTAATGGTCCCCAATTCACCCCTCCACTTT	CASSLMVPNSPLHF
15	-	few	TRBJ2-3	TRBV29-1	TGCAGCGTTGGGGAAGCGTTGAGGGGATCGGATACGCAGTATTTT	CSVGEALRGSDTQYF
14	-	-	TRBJ2-3	TRBV18	TGTGCCAGCTCACCGACCTCAGGGGAAGATACGCAGTATTTT	CASSPTSGEDTQYF
14	-	-	TRBJ2-3	TRBV2	TGTGCCAGCAGTGAAGCTAGCGGCACAGATACGCAGTATTTT	CASSEASGTDTQYF
14	TRBD2	-	TRBJ2-1	TRBV29-1	TGCAGCGCCAATGGGGGGGAGGACTACAATGAGCAGTTCTTC	CSANGGEDYNEQFF
14	-	few	TRBJ1-5	TRBV24-1	TGTGCCACCAGTGGGGCCGAGGTCTCTCAGCCCCAGCATTTT	CATSGAEVSQPQHF
14	TRBD1	-	TRBJ2-2	TRBV2	TGTGCCAGCAGTGGACAGGGACACACCGGGGAGCTGTTTTTT	CASSGQGHTGELFF
12	-	-	TRBJ2-1	TRBV6-5	TGTGCCACCCACAGGACCCCGGCTGAGCAGTTCTTC	CATHRTPAEQFF
13	-	-	TRBJ1-2	TRBV19	TGTGCCAGTATCCCCCGGGACGGTGATGGCTACACCTTC	CASIPRDGDGYTF
12	-	-	TRBJ2-5	TRBV29-1	TGCAGCGTTGTCGTTGGGCGGGAGACCCAGTACTTC	CSVVVGRETQYF
11	-	-	TRBJ1-1	TRBV7-8	TGTGCCAGCAGCTTAGTCACTGAAGCTTTCTTT	CASSLVTEAFF
15	TRBD2	-	TRBJ2-3	TRBV9	TGTGCCAGCAGCCTAGGACTAGCGGACACAGATACGCAGTATTTT	CASSLGLADTDTQYF
15	TRBD1	-	TRBJ1-1	TRBV29-1	TGCAGCTCTTCAGGGGGGGAAGGGATGAACACTGAAGCTTTCTTT	CSSSGGEGMNTEAFF
14	TRBD1	once	TRBJ2-4	TRBV29-1	TGCAGCGTTGAAGAGGGACGACAGGGGGACATTCAGTACTTC	CSVEEGRQGDIQYF
15	TRBD2	-	TRBJ2-1	TRBV5-5	TGTGCCAGCAACCTGGGACTAGCGGGACTTAATGAGCAGTTCTTC	CASNLGLAGLNEQFF